Listed here are 11 T cell receptor beta chains from one sample, sequenced in a study of blood T cells in healthy people across ages. Using a J-beta primer mix together with a sample-barcoded 5' primer, a second PCR was run for roughly 6 to 11 cycles. From the 5' RACE reads, TCRdb called clonotypes with MiXCR, one entry per CDR3 protein. The sample holds about 1,500,000 distinct CDR3 sequences, roughly 30% seen once. What was sequenced was blood. These receptors all come from a woman in her 30s in good health.

The rearrangement links TRBV20-1 to TRBJ2-1; either TRBD1 or TRBD2 may fit D (5 bases each). There are 13 residues in the CDR3. V gave up 5 bases and J gave up 9 bases, with 17 bases separating them. Per the germline V gene, CDR1 is DFQATT and CDR2 is SNEGSKA (reference sequence). The CDR3: CSAFKDAGGEQFF. CDR3 bases: TGCAGTGCTTTTAAGGACGCTGGGGGTGAGCAGTTCTTC.

The CDR3 sequence is CASSPTTGGGYEQYF. In DNA, the CDR3 is TGTGCCAGCTCACCCACGACAGGGGGCGGGTACGAGCAGTACTTC. V and J are TRBV18 and TRBJ2-7; 10 bases are shared with TRBD1. V was pared by 3 bases and J by 4 bases, with 6 bases of the junction left unmatched. From germline, CDR1 is KGHSH and CDR2 LQKENI. This CDR3 contains 15 residues.

The chain combines TRBV20-1 with TRBJ2-7, with D possibly being TRBD2 (5 bases). This CDR3 spans 11 amino acids. Germline loops: CDR1 DFQATT, CDR2 SNEGSKA (reference sequence). CDR3 region: CGSGTSYEQYF. CDR3 coding DNA: TGCGGAAGCGGAACTTCCTACGAGCAGTACTTC.

The chain recombines TRBV6-1 with TRBJ2-3; 8 nucleotides align to TRBD1. Looked up from germline, CDR1 is MNHNS and CDR2 is SASEGT. The CDR3 length is 15 residues. Trimming cost V 4 bases and J 2 bases; bases outside gene matches: 5. The CDR3 protein is CASSGWTGLTDTQYF. The CDR3 region has the DNA TGTGCCAGCAGTGGTTGGACAGGGCTCACAGATACGCAGTATTTT.

The V gene is TRBV7-2, the J gene TRBJ2-3; the D gene is possibly TRBD2 (6 bases). V was shortened by 1 base and J by 4 bases, with 18 bases between the two germline ends. The germline V gene has CDR1 SGHTA and CDR2 FQGNSA. The CDR3 has 17 residues. DNA of the CDR3: TGTGCCAGCAGCTTAGGGGTTCTGGCTAGCGTTGCAGATACGCAGTATTTT. It translates to CASSLGVLASVADTQYF.

Concerning this clonotype itself: A much larger clonotype is one base distant, so this may be a read error. The V call is TRBV5-1, the J call TRBJ2-5; 11 bases align to TRBD2. TRBJ2-7 explains the end of the DNA better; the J call may be wrong. This CDR3 has 15 residues. Germline V gene data show CDR1 as SGHRS and CDR2 as YFSETQ. This chain's CDR3 is CAGSLSLAGEVEQYF. The CDR3 nucleotides are TGCGCCGGCAGCTTGTCACTAGCGGGAGAAGTCGAGCAGTACTTC.

The rearrangement uses TRBV29-1 and TRBJ1-1, with no clear D. The length of the CDR3 is 14 residues. The V end lost 6 bases, the J end lost 1 base, and 15 bases lay between the germline ends. Germline CDR1 and CDR2: SQVTM and ANQGSEA. The CDR3 bases are TGCAGCGTGAGAGCGGGCAATCAGAACACTGAAGCTTTCTTT. It codes for CSVRAGNQNTEAFF.

The chain carries TRBV9 and TRBJ2-5; 8 bases line up with TRBD2. The J call may be faulty, since TRBJ2-7 better matches the DNA end. Germline CDR1 and CDR2: SGDLS and YYNGEE. CDR3 length equals 14 residues. The CDR3: CASSARGAAYEQYF. The CDR3 bases are TGTGCCAGCAGCGCGCGGGGGGCCGCCTACGAGCAGTACTTC.

This clonotype was detected a few times. The CDR3 region has the DNA TGCGCCAGCAGCCAAGAGGCTTTGGCACATTACTACGAGCAGTACTTC. This translates into CASSQEALAHYYEQYF. J is TRBJ2-7 and V is TRBV4-1; D is unclear. The V end was cut by 0 bases, the J end by 3 bases, with 15 bases between. Germline loops: CDR1 MGHRA, CDR2 YSYEKL. This CDR3 comprises 16 residues.

The chain employs TRBV2 and TRBJ2-7; D tentatively fits TRBD1 or TRBD2 (6 bases each). Germline V gene lookup returns CDR1 SNHLY and CDR2 FYNNEI. The CDR3 is made up of 13 amino acids. Trimming cost V 4 bases and J 6 bases, with 13 bases left between them. CDR3 sequence: CASSGRTAGEQYF. CDR3 bases: TGTGCCAGCAGTGGAAGGACAGCGGGCGAGCAGTACTTC.

The chain joins TRBV28 to TRBJ1-6, with D perhaps matching TRBD1 (6 bases). CDR3 length: 17 amino acids. Trimming stripped 1 base from V and 7 bases from J, with 17 bases between. CDR1 MDHEN and CDR2 SYDVKM come from the germline V gene. In DNA, the CDR3 is TGTGCCAGCAGTTTATTGGGGGGCGTAATTGGCAATTCACCCCTCCACTTT. Amino acids: CASSLLGGVIGNSPLHF.